Detailed here is one T cell receptor (beta chain). The source of the sample is a study of blood T cell repertoires in COVID-19. Across the whole study: The origin of the acute and convalescent COVID-19 samples was the United States, Italy and Spain. The cDNA or gDNA used as material had been derived from T cells, B-cell-depleted T cells, or PBMCs.

V lost 2 bases to trimming and J lost 7 bases, with 11 bases between them. This CDR3 has 13 residues. Germline values: CDR1 SNHLY, CDR2 FYNNEI. Original handling: Estimation of nucleated cell counts relied on the amplification of reference gene primers. Assay: immunoSEQ multiplex PCR; the TCRdb copy retains only in-frame clones and omits some. D and trimming come from the DNA, and the V and J calls and clone size come from that table. The table has about 64,000 clones, just over 85% seen once. The J gene is TRBJ1-1, the V gene TRBV2; weak D call: TRBD1 (5 bases). The sequence was obtained from a man aged 45-60 years with active COVID-19. Sequencing input: peripheral blood. CDR3 nucleotides: TGTGCCAGCAGTGAACGGGACTGGGATGAAGCTTTCTTT. Protein sequence: CASSERDWDEAFF. Full variable domain (rest looked up from reference TRBV2 and TRBJ1-1): EPEVTQTPSHQVTQMGQEVILRCVPISNHLYFYWYRQILGQKVEFLVSFYNNEISEKSEIFDDQFSVERPDGSNFTLKIRSTKLEDSAMYFCASSERDWDEAFFGQGTRLTVV.